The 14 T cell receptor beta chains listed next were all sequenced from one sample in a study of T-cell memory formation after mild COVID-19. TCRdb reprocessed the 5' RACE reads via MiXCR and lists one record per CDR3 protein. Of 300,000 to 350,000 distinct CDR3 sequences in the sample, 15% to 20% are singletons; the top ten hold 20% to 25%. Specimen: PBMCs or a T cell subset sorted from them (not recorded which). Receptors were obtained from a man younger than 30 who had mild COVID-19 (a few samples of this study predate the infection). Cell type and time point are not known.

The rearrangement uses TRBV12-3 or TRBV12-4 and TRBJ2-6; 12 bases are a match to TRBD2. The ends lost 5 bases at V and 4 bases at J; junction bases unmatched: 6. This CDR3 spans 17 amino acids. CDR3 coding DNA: TGTGCCAGCAGTAAAACTAGCGGGGGGCAGGGGGCCAACGTCCTGACTTTC. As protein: CASSKTSGGQGANVLTF.

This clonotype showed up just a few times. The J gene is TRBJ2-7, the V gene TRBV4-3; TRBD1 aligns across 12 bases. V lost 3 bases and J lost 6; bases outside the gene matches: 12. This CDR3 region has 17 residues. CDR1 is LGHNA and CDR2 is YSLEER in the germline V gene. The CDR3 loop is CASSQAYPGTGGREQYF. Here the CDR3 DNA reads TGCGCCAGCAGCCAGGCCTATCCCGGGACAGGGGGCCGCGAGCAGTACTTC.

The CDR3 DNA reads as TGTGCCAGCAGCTCCCCCAGGGACCAAGAGACCCAGTACTTC. This sequence encodes CASSSPRDQETQYF. The J gene is TRBJ2-5, the V gene TRBV7-9; D might be TRBD1 (5 bases). The CDR3 runs to 14 residues. Trimming stripped 4 bases from V and 0 bases from J, with 9 bases between. Germline values: CDR1 SEHNR, CDR2 FQNEAQ (reference sequence).

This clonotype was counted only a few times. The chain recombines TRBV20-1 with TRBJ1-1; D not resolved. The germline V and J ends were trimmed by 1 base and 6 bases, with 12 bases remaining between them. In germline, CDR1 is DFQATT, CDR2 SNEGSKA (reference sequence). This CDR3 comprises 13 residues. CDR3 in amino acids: CSARGISESEAFF. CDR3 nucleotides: TGCAGTGCTAGAGGGATTTCGGAGTCTGAAGCTTTCTTT.

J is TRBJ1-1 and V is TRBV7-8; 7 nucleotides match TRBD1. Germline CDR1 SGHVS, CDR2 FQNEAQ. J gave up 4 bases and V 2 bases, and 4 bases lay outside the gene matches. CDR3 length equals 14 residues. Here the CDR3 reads CASSLLDRSTEAFF. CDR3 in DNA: TGTGCCAGCAGCTTACTGGACAGGAGCACTGAAGCTTTCTTT.

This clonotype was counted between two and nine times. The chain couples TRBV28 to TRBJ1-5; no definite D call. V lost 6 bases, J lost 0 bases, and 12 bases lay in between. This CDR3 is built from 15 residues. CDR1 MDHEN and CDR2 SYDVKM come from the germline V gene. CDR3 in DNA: TGTGCCAGCAGCTTCCAAGGATATAGCAATCAGCCCCAGCATTTT. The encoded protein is CASSFQGYSNQPQHF.

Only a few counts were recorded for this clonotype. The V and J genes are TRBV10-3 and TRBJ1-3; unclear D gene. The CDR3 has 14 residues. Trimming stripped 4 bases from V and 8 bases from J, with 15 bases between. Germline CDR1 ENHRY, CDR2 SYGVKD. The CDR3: CAISVVSTGDTIYF. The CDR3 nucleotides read TGTGCCATCAGTGTGGTTTCCACCGGTGACACCATATATTTT.

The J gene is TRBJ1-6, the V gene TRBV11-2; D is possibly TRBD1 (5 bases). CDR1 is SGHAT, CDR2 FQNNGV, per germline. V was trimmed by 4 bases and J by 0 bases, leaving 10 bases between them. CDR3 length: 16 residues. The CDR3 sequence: CASSSPQGSYNSPLHF. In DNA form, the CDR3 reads TGTGCCAGCAGCTCCCCTCAGGGCTCCTATAATTCACCCCTCCACTTT. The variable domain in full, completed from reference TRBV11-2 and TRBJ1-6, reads EAGVAQSPRYKIIEKRQSVAFWCNPISGHATLYWYQQILGQGPKLLIQFQNNGVVDDSQLPKDRFSAERLKGVDSTLKIQPAKLEDSAVYLCASSSPQGSYNSPLHFGNGTRLTVT.

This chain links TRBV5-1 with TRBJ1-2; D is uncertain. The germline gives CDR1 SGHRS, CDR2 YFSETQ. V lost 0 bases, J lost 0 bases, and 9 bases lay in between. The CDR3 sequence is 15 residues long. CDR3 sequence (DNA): TGCGCCAGCAGCTTGGGAACAGCGGCTAACTATGGCTACACCTTC. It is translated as CASSLGTAANYGYTF.

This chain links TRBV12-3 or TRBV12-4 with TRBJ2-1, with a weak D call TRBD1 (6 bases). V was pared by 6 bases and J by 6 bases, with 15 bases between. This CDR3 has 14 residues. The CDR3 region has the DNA TGTGCCAGCAGCAGGGACAAGAGCGGCAATGAGCAGTTCTTC. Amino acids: CASSRDKSGNEQFF.

CDR3 region: CASSMDRAGEKLFF. CDR3 in DNA: TGTGCCAGCAGCATGGACAGGGCTGGGGAAAAACTGTTTTTT. The rearrangement joins TRBV5-4 to TRBJ1-4; TRBD1 matches 8 bases. The CDR3 is 14 residues long. With V trimmed by 4 bases and J by 8 bases, 7 bases remained unmatched. Germline CDR1 and CDR2: SGHNT and YYREEE (reference sequence).

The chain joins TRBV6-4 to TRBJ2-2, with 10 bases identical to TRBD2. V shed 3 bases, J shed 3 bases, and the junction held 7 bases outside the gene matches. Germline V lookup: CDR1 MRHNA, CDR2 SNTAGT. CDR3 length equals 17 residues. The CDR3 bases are TGTGCCAGCAGTGAATCTAGCGGGGGATCGGACACCGGGGAGCTGTTTTTT. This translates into CASSESSGGSDTGELFF.

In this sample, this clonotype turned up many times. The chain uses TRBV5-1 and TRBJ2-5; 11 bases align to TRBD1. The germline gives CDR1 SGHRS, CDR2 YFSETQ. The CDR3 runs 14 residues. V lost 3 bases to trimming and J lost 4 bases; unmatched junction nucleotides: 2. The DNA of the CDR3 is TGCGCCAGCAGCTCGGGACAGGGGGTAGAGACCCAGTACTTC. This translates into CASSSGQGVETQYF.

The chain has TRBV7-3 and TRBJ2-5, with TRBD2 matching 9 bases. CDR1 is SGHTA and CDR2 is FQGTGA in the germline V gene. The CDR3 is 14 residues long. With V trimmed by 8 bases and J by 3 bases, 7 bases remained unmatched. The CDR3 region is CASSPAGGEETQYF. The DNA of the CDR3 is TGTGCCAGCTCGCCAGCGGGGGGAGAAGAGACCCAGTACTTC.